This T cell receptor beta chain is from a study of cytomegalovirus exposure and HLA in healthy donors. TCRdb keeps only in-frame clones here, not all; method: immunoSEQ multiplex PCR. The sample contains some 140,000 clones, 70% to 90% of which appear only once. The germline gives CDR1 MDHEN, CDR2 SYDVKM. Trimming stripped 6 bases from V and 5 bases from J, with 20 bases between. This CDR3 is built from 16 residues. This receptor was identified in a human donor in good health. J is TRBJ1-5 and V is TRBV28; tentatively, D is TRBD1 (5 bases). The source material was PBMCs. The CDR3 region is CASSRGGVGNYQPQHF. The CDR3 region has the DNA TGTGCCAGCAGCCGGGGGGGGGTCGGAAATTATCAGCCCCAGCATTTT. Combining the CDR3 with reference TRBV28 and TRBJ1-5 gives the whole variable domain DVKVTQSSRYLVKRTGEKVFLECVQDMDHENMFWYRQDPGLGLRLIYFSYDVKMKEKGDIPEGYSVSREKKERFSLILESASTNQTSMYLCASSRGGVGNYQPQHFGDGTRLSIL.